Listed below are T cell receptor beta chains from one sample, sequenced in a study of blood T cell repertoires in COVID-19. The protocol was immunoSEQ multiplex PCR, while the TCRdb copy is restricted to in-frame clones and leaves out a portion. The table has more than 150,000 clones, 75% to 90% seen once; the top ten hold around 2%. Source material: PBMCs or T cells enriched from blood (not recorded which). All receptors come from a woman aged 25 to 39 who had recovered from COVID-19. The CDR3 runs from the conserved cysteine through the conserved F or W. Fields, in order: D gene, V gene, clone size, J gene, CDR3 protein, CDR3 DNA. A D gene is named only where the DNA matches it firmly. Expanded clones are given a class, and other clones once, few, many or no size at all.

>NA|TRBV4-2|few|TRBJ2-5
CASSHSNSGETQYF
TGTGCCAGCAGCCATTCGAACAGCGGCGAGACCCAGTACTTC
>NA|TRBV19|NA|TRBJ2-7
CASSNLYEQYF
TGTGCCAGTAGTAATCTCTACGAGCAGTACTTC
>NA|TRBV13|NA|TRBJ1-5
CASSLGRGGMDQPQHF
TGTGCCAGCAGCTTAGGCCGGGGGGGCATGGATCAGCCCCAGCATTTT
>NA|TRBV29-1|NA|TRBJ1-5
CSVGQERNQPQHF
TGCAGCGTGGGACAAGAACGTAATCAGCCCCAGCATTTT
>TRBD2|TRBV4-2|NA|TRBJ2-2
CASSGTSDYTGELFF
TGTGCCAGCAGCGGAACTAGCGACTACACCGGGGAGCTGTTTTTT
>NA|TRBV4-3|NA|TRBJ1-4
CASSHQTGLNEKLFF
TGCGCCAGCAGCCACCAGACAGGACTGAATGAAAAACTGTTTTTT
>NA|TRBV28|NA|TRBJ2-7
CASSPPGVSYEQYF
TGTGCCAGCAGTCCCCCCGGTGTCTCCTACGAGCAGTACTTC
>NA|TRBV7-9|NA|TRBJ1-2
CASSPKRQGGYGYTF
TGTGCCAGCAGCCCCAAAAGGCAGGGTGGCTATGGCTACACCTTC
>NA|TRBV19|few|TRBJ1-2
CASSIERLRQSSNYGYTF
TGTGCCAGTAGTATAGAACGTTTACGTCAGTCATCTAACTATGGCTACACCTTC
>NA|TRBV4-3|NA|TRBJ2-2
CASSLNRGAGGGGELFF
TGCGCCAGCAGCCTAAACAGAGGGGCAGGGGGAGGAGGGGAGCTGTTTTTT
>NA|TRBV18|NA|TRBJ1-2
CASSPRGNYGYTF
TGTGCCAGCTCACCACGCGGTAACTATGGCTACACCTTC
>TRBD2|TRBV25-1|NA|TRBJ2-7
CASATTAGVREQYF
TGTGCCAGTGCGACTACAGCGGGAGTGAGGGAGCAGTACTTC
>TRBD1|TRBV2|NA|TRBJ2-7
CASSGFVGTGRGYEQYF
TGTGCCAGCAGTGGCTTTGTTGGGACAGGGCGCGGCTACGAGCAGTACTTC
>NA|TRBV29-1|NA|TRBJ1-4
CSVVGGSGEKLFF
TGCAGCGTTGTGGGGGGGTCCGGTGAAAAACTGTTTTTT
>TRBD1|TRBV7-6|NA|TRBJ1-3
CASSTGVGNTIYF
TGTGCCAGCAGTACAGGGGTCGGAAACACCATATATTTT
>TRBD1|TRBV25-1|NA|TRBJ1-2
CASSALTGTGDYGYTF
TGTGCCAGCAGTGCCTTAACCGGGACAGGGGACTATGGCTACACCTTC
>NA|TRBV6-5|NA|TRBJ2-3
CASSYYRRGSTDTQYF
TGTGCCAGCAGTTACTATCGTAGGGGTAGCACAGATACGCAGTATTTT